The 22 T cell receptor beta chains in this list originate from one sample, sequenced in a study of T cell repertoires in cytomegalovirus infection. Via MiXCR, TCRdb re-called the reads, giving one row per CDR3 protein. The sample holds some 480,000 distinct CDR3 sequences, 30% to 40% seen once. The antigens these receptors bind are not known. Specimen: cultured PBMCs, collected from culture after CMV antigen stimulation. The receptors were gathered from a human donor in good health (CMV status not recorded). Some clones in this sample may be carry-over from other donors' samples.

The V and J genes are TRBV7-2 and TRBJ2-6; 7 bases map to TRBD2. Per germline, CDR1 SGHTA and CDR2 FQGNSA. J lost 1 base, V lost 5 bases, and 17 bases had no gene match. The CDR3 runs 20 residues. The CDR3 DNA sequence: TGTGCCAGCAGCCTCAGGGAGGGTTGGCCTTTTTCTTCTGGGGCCAACGTCCTGACTTTC. Protein sequence: CASSLREGWPFSSGANVLTF.

The gene calls are TRBV6-1 and TRBJ1-4; a weak D match, TRBD1 (5 bases). CDR1 and CDR2 (germline): MNHNS, SASEGT. CDR3 length equals 16 residues. V was cut by 1 base and J by 0 bases, with 9 bases left in between. DNA for the CDR3: TGTGCCAGCAGTGAAGACAGGTTCTCAACTAATGAAAAACTGTTTTTT. Its translation is CASSEDRFSTNEKLFF.

The V gene is TRBV10-3, the J gene TRBJ2-1, with D uncertain. CDR3 length: 14 amino acids. CDR1 is ENHRY and CDR2 is SYGVKD in the germline V gene. The V end lost 7 bases, the J end lost 7 bases, and 17 bases lay between the germline ends. The CDR3 DNA reads as TGTGCCATCAACGGTGCACCGCTAAGGAATGAGCAGTTCTTC. It is translated as CAINGAPLRNEQFF.

This clonotype occurred a few times. The genes are TRBV7-8 and TRBJ2-7; tentatively, D is TRBD1 (5 bases). The CDR3 has 17 amino acids. Trimming took 5 bases from V and 6 from J, leaving 26 bases between them. In germline, CDR1 is SGHVS, CDR2 FQNEAQ. The CDR3 bases are TGTGCCAGCAGCCTCTTCATTCAGGGCCCCTCACTTCCCGAGCAGTACTTC. Amino acid sequence: CASSLFIQGPSLPEQYF.

The V gene is TRBV20-1, the J gene TRBJ2-3; D possibly matches TRBD1 or TRBD2 (5 bases each). V dropped 7 bases and J dropped 1 base, with 12 bases sitting between them. In germline, CDR1 is DFQATT, CDR2 SNEGSKA (reference sequence). The CDR3 totals 13 residues. Here the CDR3 reads CSVTGPGTDTQYF. The CDR3 nucleotides are TGCAGTGTAACGGGACCTGGCACAGATACGCAGTATTTT.

The J gene is TRBJ2-1, the V gene TRBV5-1; 10 nucleotides align to TRBD2. The CDR3 is 15 amino acids. The trim removed 2 bases at V and 6 bases at J, leaving 5 bases unmatched. From germline, CDR1 is SGHRS and CDR2 YFSETQ. The CDR3 nucleotides are TGCGCCAGCAGCTTAAGGACTAGCGGTCCCAATGAGCAGTTCTTC. Translating it yields CASSLRTSGPNEQFF.

This clonotype was seen more than once but under ten times. V and J are TRBV6-5 and TRBJ1-1; 8 nucleotides line up with TRBD1. The length of the CDR3 is 17 residues. V shed 0 bases and J 1 base; nucleotides not matched to a gene: 7. Germline V lookup: CDR1 MNHEY, CDR2 SVGAGI. In nucleotides, the CDR3 is TGTGCCAGCAGTTACTCTCTTGGGGACAGGACGAACACTGAAGCTTTCTTT. Translating it yields CASSYSLGDRTNTEAFF.

This chain joins TRBV19 and TRBJ2-3; D is possibly TRBD2 (7 bases). This CDR3 is built from 14 residues. V lost 7 bases and J 6 bases, leaving 17 bases between the germline ends. Germline assignment: CDR1 LNHDA and CDR2 SQIVND (reference sequence). The CDR3 coding sequence is TGTGCCAGTAAGGGGGGGCTGATATTGGATACGCAGTATTTT. Protein product: CASKGGLILDTQYF.

The chain is built from TRBV7-3 and TRBJ1-1; D is unclear. Per germline, CDR1 SGHTA and CDR2 FQGTGA. The CDR3 has 15 amino acids. V was clipped by 0 bases and J by 1 base, with 9 bases between them. Here the CDR3 DNA reads TGTGCCAGCAGCTTAACGACCGGCACGAACACTGAAGCTTTCTTT. Encoded protein: CASSLTTGTNTEAFF. The full variable domain, in which reference TRBV7-3 and TRBJ1-1 provide the parts outside the CDR3, is GAGVSQTPSNKVTEKGKYVELRCDPISGHTALYWYRQSLGQGPEFLIYFQGTGAADDSGLPNDRFFAVRPEGSVSTLKIQRTERGDSAVYLCASSLTTGTNTEAFFGQGTRLTVV.

The gene calls are TRBV12-3 or TRBV12-4 and TRBJ2-2; possibly TRBD2 for D (6 bases). Between the trimmed V and J ends, which lost 5 bases and 7 bases, there was a span of 11 bases. The CDR3 runs to 13 residues. The DNA of the CDR3 is TGTGCCAGCAGTCTCCTGGGAGGCGGGGAGCTGTTTTTT. This sequence encodes CASSLLGGGELFF.

The rearrangement uses TRBV29-1 and TRBJ1-1; D is possibly TRBD1 (5 bases). The CDR3 is made up of 14 amino acids. CDR1 and CDR2 from the germline V gene are SQVTM and ANQGSEA. The V end lost 8 bases, the J end lost 1 base, and 17 bases lay between the germline ends. The CDR3 nucleotides are TGCAGCTCGACCCAGGGTGCCCCGAACACTGAAGCTTTCTTT. Protein product: CSSTQGAPNTEAFF.

This chain connects TRBV5-8 to TRBJ1-5; weak D call: TRBD1 (5 bases). The ends were cut back, 1 base at V and 1 base at J, with 15 bases in the middle. The CDR3 totals 17 residues. Per germline, CDR1 SGHTS and CDR2 YDEGEE. In nucleotides, the CDR3 is TGTGCCAGCAGCTTGCTTACCACAGGAGTGAGCAATCAGCCCCAGCATTTT. Amino acids: CASSLLTTGVSNQPQHF.

The J gene is TRBJ2-1, the V gene TRBV27, with D unresolved. The germline V gene encodes CDR1 MNHEY and CDR2 SMNVEV (reference sequence). There are 14 residues in the CDR3. The V end was cut by 2 bases, the J end by 4 bases, with 9 bases between. The CDR3 DNA follows: TGTGCCAGCAGTTTAACAGTTCCTTACAATGAGCAGTTCTTC. Its translation: CASSLTVPYNEQFF.

This clonotype was detected a few times. A read error is likely, as this CDR3 ends without the conserved phenylalanine or tryptophan. The limits of the CDR3 on the DNA are not certain, so only TCRdb's listed CDR3 is given. This sequence joins TRBV7-2 and TRBJ2-7; the table calls TRBD1, which could not be checked here. With termini counted, the CDR3 has 13 amino acids. CDR1 and CDR2 from the germline V gene are SGHTA and FQGNSA. The CDR3 reads CASSLGLQQHRGN.

The V call is TRBV19, the J call TRBJ1-5, with 10 bases lining up with TRBD1. CDR1 and CDR2 from the germline V gene are LNHDA and SQIVND (reference sequence). V gave up 10 bases and J gave up 5 bases; unmatched junction bases: 8. This CDR3 spans 14 amino acids. The CDR3 DNA is TGTGCCACCTCCGGGACAGGGGCCGATCAGCCCCAGCATTTT. It specifies CATSGTGADQPQHF.

The V gene is TRBV6-2 or TRBV6-3, the J gene TRBJ2-7; D might be TRBD2 (6 bases). The CDR3 covers 13 residues. Germline V gives CDR1 MNHEY, CDR2 SVGEGT. Trimming took 8 bases from V and 2 from J, leaving 13 bases between them. CDR3 DNA: TGTGCCAGCCGTAACGGAGGGGCCTACGAGCAGTACGTC. Translating it yields CASRNGGAYEQYV.

This rearrangement joins TRBV2 to TRBJ1-2; 7 bases map to TRBD1. Germline V lookup: CDR1 SNHLY, CDR2 FYNNEI. The V gene end was trimmed by 4 bases and the J gene end by 1 base; junction bases not matched to a gene: 9. CDR3 length equals 16 residues. The CDR3 DNA follows: TGTGCCAGCAGTGTACGGACAGGTCGGAGTAACTATGGCTACACCTTC. This translates into CASSVRTGRSNYGYTF. Full variable domain (missing parts from reference TRBV2 and TRBJ1-2): EPEVTQTPSHQVTQMGQEVILRCVPISNHLYFYWYRQILGQKVEFLVSFYNNEISEKSEIFDDQFSVERPDGSNFTLKIRSTKLEDSAMYFCASSVRTGRSNYGYTFGSGTRLTVV.

V is TRBV7-2 and J is TRBJ2-5; 7 bases fit TRBD2. The CDR3 is 15 amino acids. Unmatched junction bases numbered 11, after V lost 5 bases and J lost 5 bases. Germline CDR1 is SGHTA and CDR2 is FQGNSA. Here the CDR3 DNA reads TGTGCCAGCAGCCTAGGTGGGAGGGGTGAGGAGACCCAGTACTTC. Its protein is CASSLGGRGEETQYF.

This clonotype showed up just a few times. The genes are TRBV5-1 and TRBJ1-5; 10 nucleotides match TRBD1. Germline trimming cut 4 bases from V and 4 bases from J; bases unmatched to any gene: 5. This CDR3 spans 15 amino acids. Germline V lookup: CDR1 SGHRS, CDR2 YFSETQ. CDR3 amino acids: CASSPGDRGNQPQHF. CDR3 DNA sequence: TGCGCCAGCAGCCCAGGGGACAGGGGAAATCAGCCCCAGCATTTT.

V and J are TRBV5-6 and TRBJ2-1, with D maybe TRBD2 (6 bases). The CDR3 is 16 residues long. CDR1 and CDR2 (germline): SGHDT, YYEEEE. The V end lost 1 base, the J end lost 4 bases, and 15 bases lay between the germline ends. CDR3 amino acids: CASSLNMGGGYNEQFF. In DNA form, the CDR3 reads TGTGCCAGCAGCTTGAATATGGGAGGTGGTTACAATGAGCAGTTCTTC.

This clonotype was detected a few times. The CDR3 loop reads CASSPTGGGYTF. CDR3 nucleotide sequence: TGTGCCAGCAGCCCGACAGGGGGCGGCTACACCTTC. V usage is TRBV7-9 and J usage is TRBJ1-2; 10 positions agree with TRBD1. Germline V CDR1 and CDR2: SEHNR, FQNEAQ (reference sequence). The CDR3 has 12 amino acids. J lost 8 bases, V lost 5 bases, and 2 bases had no gene match.

This clonotype was recorded at least ten times. The genes are TRBV7-2 and TRBJ1-6; D uncertain. The length of the CDR3 is 16 residues. Germline V gene sequence: CDR1 SGHTA, CDR2 FQGNSA. V was shortened by 5 bases and J by 7 bases, with 18 bases between the two germline ends. CDR3 nucleotides: TGTGCCAGCAGCCCGACAAGGAGCCGGATGAATTCACCCCTCCACTTT. Protein: CASSPTRSRMNSPLHF.